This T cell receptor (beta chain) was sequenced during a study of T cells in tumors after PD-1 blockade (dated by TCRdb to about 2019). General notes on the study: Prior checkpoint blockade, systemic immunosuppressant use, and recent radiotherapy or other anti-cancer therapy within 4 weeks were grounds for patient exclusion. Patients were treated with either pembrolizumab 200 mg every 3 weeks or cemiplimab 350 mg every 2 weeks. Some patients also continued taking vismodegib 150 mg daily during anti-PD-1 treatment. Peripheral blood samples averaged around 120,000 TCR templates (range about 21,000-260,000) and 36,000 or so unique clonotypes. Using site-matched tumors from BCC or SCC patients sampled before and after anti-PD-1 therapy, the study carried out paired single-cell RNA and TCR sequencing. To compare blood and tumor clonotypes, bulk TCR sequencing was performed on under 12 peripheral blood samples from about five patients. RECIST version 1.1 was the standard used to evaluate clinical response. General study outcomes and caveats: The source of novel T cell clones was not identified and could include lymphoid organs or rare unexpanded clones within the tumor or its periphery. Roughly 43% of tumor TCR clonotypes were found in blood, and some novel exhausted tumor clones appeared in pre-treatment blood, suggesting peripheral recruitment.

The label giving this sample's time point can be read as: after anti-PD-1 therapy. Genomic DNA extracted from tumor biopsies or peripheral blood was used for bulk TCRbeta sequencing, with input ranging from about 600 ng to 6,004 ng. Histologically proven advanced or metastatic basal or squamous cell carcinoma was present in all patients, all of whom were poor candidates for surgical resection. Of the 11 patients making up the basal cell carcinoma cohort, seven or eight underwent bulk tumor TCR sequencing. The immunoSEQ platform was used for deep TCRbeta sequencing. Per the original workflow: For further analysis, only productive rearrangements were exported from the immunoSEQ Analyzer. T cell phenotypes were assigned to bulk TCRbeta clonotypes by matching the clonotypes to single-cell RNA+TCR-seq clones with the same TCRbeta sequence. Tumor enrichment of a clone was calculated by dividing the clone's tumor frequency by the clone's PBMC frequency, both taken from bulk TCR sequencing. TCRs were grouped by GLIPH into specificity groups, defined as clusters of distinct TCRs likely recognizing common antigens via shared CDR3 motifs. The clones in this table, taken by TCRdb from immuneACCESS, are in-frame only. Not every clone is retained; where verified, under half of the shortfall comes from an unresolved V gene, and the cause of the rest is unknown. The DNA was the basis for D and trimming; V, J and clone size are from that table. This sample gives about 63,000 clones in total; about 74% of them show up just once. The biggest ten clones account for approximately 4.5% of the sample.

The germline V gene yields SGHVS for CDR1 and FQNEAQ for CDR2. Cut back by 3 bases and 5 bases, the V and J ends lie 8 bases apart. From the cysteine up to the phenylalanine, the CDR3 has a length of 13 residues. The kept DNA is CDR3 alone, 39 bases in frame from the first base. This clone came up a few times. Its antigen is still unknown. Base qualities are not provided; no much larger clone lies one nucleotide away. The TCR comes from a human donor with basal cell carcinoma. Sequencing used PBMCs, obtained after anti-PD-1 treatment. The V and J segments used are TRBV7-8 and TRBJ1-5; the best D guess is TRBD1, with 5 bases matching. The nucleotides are TGTGCCAGCAGCTTCGGGGGGGATCAGCCCCAGCATTTT. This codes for CASSFGGDQPQHF.